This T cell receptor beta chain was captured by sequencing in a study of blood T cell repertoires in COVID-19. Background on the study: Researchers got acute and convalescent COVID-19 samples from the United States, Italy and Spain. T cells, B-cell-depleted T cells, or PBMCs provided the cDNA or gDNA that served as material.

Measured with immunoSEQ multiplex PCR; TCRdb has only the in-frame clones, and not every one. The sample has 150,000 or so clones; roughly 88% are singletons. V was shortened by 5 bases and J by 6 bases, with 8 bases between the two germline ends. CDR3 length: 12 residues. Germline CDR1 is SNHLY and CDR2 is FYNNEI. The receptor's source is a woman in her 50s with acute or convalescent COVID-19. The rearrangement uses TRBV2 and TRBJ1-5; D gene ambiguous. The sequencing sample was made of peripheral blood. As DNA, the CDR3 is TGTGCCAGCAGTTTGGCGGTTCAGCCCCAGCATTTT. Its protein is CASSLAVQPQHF.